Listed below are T cell receptor beta chains from one sample, sequenced in a study of radiation and T cells in renal cell carcinoma. Sequenced by immunoSEQ multiplex PCR; TCRdb stores in-frame clones only, minus some. Of about 130,000 clones listed, about 88% were seen once; the top ten hold around 11%. Sequenced here: blood, sampled from a patient whose treatment included radiotherapy and nephrectomy. The receptor source for this set is a woman aged 45-65 years with renal cell carcinoma. The CDR3 runs from the conserved cysteine through the conserved F or W. The D gene is left open where the match is weak. Expanded clones get a size class; other rows say once, few or many, or leave the size out.

J gene: TRBJ1-4; V gene: TRBV16; clone size: -; D gene: -; CDR3 DNA: TGTGCCAGCAGCCGAGGCAAAGTTAATGAAAAACTGTTTTTT; CDR3 protein: CASSRGKVNEKLFF
J gene: TRBJ1-6; V gene: TRBV19; clone size: -; D gene: -; CDR3 DNA: TGTGCCAGTAGTATAAGAGGGGCAGTCTATAATTCACCCCTCCACTTT; CDR3 protein: CASSIRGAVYNSPLHF
J gene: TRBJ2-7; V gene: TRBV25-1; clone size: -; D gene: -; CDR3 DNA: TGTGCCAGCAGTGTGACGGAATCCTACGAGCAGTACTTC; CDR3 protein: CASSVTESYEQYF
J gene: TRBJ1-1; V gene: TRBV7-2; clone size: -; D gene: -; CDR3 DNA: TGTGCCAGCAGCTTAGCGGGTGCGGCTGAAGCTTTCTTT; CDR3 protein: CASSLAGAAEAFF
J gene: TRBJ1-4; V gene: TRBV11-2; clone size: -; D gene: TRBD1; CDR3 DNA: TGTGCCAGCAGCTCAGGGACAGGGGATGAAAAACTGTTTTTT; CDR3 protein: CASSSGTGDEKLFF
J gene: TRBJ2-5; V gene: TRBV7-2; clone size: -; D gene: TRBD1; CDR3 DNA: TGTGCCAGCAGCAAGGGACAGGGGTTGGGGGAGACCCAGTACTTC; CDR3 protein: CASSKGQGLGETQYF
J gene: TRBJ2-2; V gene: TRBV10-3; clone size: -; D gene: TRBD1; CDR3 DNA: TGTGCCATCAGTGAGTCGGGCCTGAGGCAGGGGGCAAACACCGGGGAGCTGTTTTTT; CDR3 protein: CAISESGLRQGANTGELFF
J gene: TRBJ2-7; V gene: TRBV9; clone size: -; D gene: TRBD1; CDR3 DNA: TGTGCCAGCAGCGTGCGACAGGGTATACTGGACGAGCAGTACTTC; CDR3 protein: CASSVRQGILDEQYF
J gene: TRBJ1-2; V gene: TRBV18; clone size: -; D gene: -; CDR3 DNA: TGTGCCAGCTCACCAGCGGACGGCGCTCATGGCTACACCTTC; CDR3 protein: CASSPADGAHGYTF
J gene: TRBJ1-1; V gene: TRBV6-5; clone size: -; D gene: -; CDR3 DNA: TGTGCCAGCAGTTACGGGACGGGGGGGCGGAACACTGAAGCTTTCTTT; CDR3 protein: CASSYGTGGRNTEAFF
J gene: TRBJ2-5; V gene: TRBV9; clone size: once; D gene: TRBD2; CDR3 DNA: TGTGCCAGCAGCGTCGGACTAGCGGGGGCCTGGGAAGAGACCCAGTACTTC; CDR3 protein: CASSVGLAGAWEETQYF
J gene: TRBJ2-7; V gene: TRBV10-3; clone size: -; D gene: -; CDR3 DNA: TGTGCCATCAGACAGGGTCGATCCTACGAGCAGTACTTC; CDR3 protein: CAIRQGRSYEQYF
J gene: TRBJ1-4; V gene: TRBV19; clone size: -; D gene: TRBD1; CDR3 DNA: TGTGCCAGTAGACCACCCGGGACAGGGAATGAAAAACTGTTTTTT; CDR3 protein: CASRPPGTGNEKLFF
J gene: TRBJ2-2; V gene: TRBV11-3; clone size: -; D gene: -; CDR3 DNA: TGTGCCAGCAGCGCCGGGGTACCCACCGGGGAGCTGTTTTTT; CDR3 protein: CASSAGVPTGELFF
J gene: TRBJ2-1; V gene: TRBV6-5; clone size: -; D gene: -; CDR3 DNA: TGTGCCAGCAGTCCCGGGACTTACTCCTACAATGAGCAGTTCTTC; CDR3 protein: CASSPGTYSYNEQFF
J gene: TRBJ2-1; V gene: TRBV7-2; clone size: once; D gene: TRBD2; CDR3 DNA: TGTGCCAGCAGCCGGACTAGCGGGGACCCAGGGGGGCAGTTCTTC; CDR3 protein: CASSRTSGDPGGQFF
J gene: TRBJ1-5; V gene: TRBV7-2; clone size: -; D gene: -; CDR3 DNA: TGTGCCAGCAGCCCCCTCCGAGCCCAGGGCCAGCCCCAGCATTTT; CDR3 protein: CASSPLRAQGQPQHF
J gene: TRBJ2-7; V gene: TRBV7-9; clone size: -; D gene: -; CDR3 DNA: TGTGCCAGCAAGCTAACACCGAGCTCCTACGAGCAGTACTTC; CDR3 protein: CASKLTPSSYEQYF
J gene: TRBJ1-2; V gene: TRBV5-4; clone size: -; D gene: -; CDR3 DNA: TGTGCCAGCAGCCAGCCAACCGGGACGAACTATGGCTACACCTTC; CDR3 protein: CASSQPTGTNYGYTF
J gene: TRBJ1-1; V gene: TRBV12-5; clone size: -; D gene: -; CDR3 DNA: TGTGCTAGTGGTTTGTCCGGACGCTGGATTGAAGCTTTCTTT; CDR3 protein: CASGLSGRWIEAFF
J gene: TRBJ1-5; V gene: TRBV4-2; clone size: -; D gene: -; CDR3 DNA: TGTGCCAGCAGCCAGGGCAGAGGGACCAATCAGCCCCAGCATTTT; CDR3 protein: CASSQGRGTNQPQHF
J gene: TRBJ1-1; V gene: TRBV18; clone size: -; D gene: TRBD1; CDR3 DNA: TGTGCCAGCTCACCGGACAGGGTGAACACTGAAGCTTTCTTT; CDR3 protein: CASSPDRVNTEAFF
J gene: TRBJ2-7; V gene: TRBV7-9; clone size: few; D gene: -; CDR3 DNA: TGTGCCAGCAGCTTGCCGTCCGGCGAGCAGTACTTC; CDR3 protein: CASSLPSGEQYF
J gene: TRBJ2-3; V gene: TRBV15; clone size: -; D gene: -; CDR3 DNA: TGTGCCACCAGCAGAGGCAGACAGAGCACAGATACGCAGTATTTT; CDR3 protein: CATSRGRQSTDTQYF
J gene: TRBJ2-3; V gene: TRBV6-1; clone size: once; D gene: -; CDR3 DNA: TGTGCCAGCAGTGTCTCCAGGATCACAGATACGCAGTATTTT; CDR3 protein: CASSVSRITDTQYF
J gene: TRBJ1-5; V gene: TRBV19; clone size: once; D gene: -; CDR3 DNA: TGTGCCAGTAGTTCACGAAGGGGGTTGGACGGCAATCAGCCCCAGCATTTT; CDR3 protein: CASSSRRGLDGNQPQHF